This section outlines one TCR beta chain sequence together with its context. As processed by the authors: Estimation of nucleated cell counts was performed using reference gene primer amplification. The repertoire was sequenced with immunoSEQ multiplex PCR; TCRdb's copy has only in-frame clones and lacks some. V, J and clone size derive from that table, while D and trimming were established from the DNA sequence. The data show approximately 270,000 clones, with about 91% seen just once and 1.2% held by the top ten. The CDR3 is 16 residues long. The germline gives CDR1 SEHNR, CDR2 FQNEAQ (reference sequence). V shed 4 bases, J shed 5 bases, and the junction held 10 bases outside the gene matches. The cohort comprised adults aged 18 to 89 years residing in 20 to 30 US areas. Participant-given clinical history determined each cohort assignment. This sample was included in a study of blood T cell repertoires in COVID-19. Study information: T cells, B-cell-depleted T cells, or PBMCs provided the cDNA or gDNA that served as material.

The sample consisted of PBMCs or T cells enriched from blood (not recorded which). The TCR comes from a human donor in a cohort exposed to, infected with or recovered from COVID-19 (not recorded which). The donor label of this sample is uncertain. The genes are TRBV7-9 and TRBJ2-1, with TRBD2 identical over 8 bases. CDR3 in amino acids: CASSYRSGTGDNEQFF. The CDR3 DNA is TGTGCCAGCAGCTACCGTAGCGGGACGGGGGACAATGAGCAGTTCTTC. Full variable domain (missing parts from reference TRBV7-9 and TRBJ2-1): DTGVSQNPRHKITKRGQNVTFRCDPISEHNRLYWYRQTLGQGPEFLTYFQNEAQLEKSRLLSDRFSAERPKGSFSTLEIQRTEQGDSAMYLCASSYRSGTGDNEQFFGPGTRLTVL.